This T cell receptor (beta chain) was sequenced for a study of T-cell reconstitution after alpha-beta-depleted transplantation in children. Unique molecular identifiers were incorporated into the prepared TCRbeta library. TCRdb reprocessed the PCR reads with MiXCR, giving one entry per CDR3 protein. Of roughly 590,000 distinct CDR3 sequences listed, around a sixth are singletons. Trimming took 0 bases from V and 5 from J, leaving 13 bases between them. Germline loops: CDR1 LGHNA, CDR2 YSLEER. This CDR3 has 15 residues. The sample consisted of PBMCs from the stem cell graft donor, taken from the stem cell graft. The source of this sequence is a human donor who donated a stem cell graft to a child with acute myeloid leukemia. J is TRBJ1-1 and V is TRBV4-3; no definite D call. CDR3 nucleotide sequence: TGCGCCAGCAGCCAAGACCCGGGGTCTGGTACTGAAGCTTTCTTT. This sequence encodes CASSQDPGSGTEAFF.